This T cell receptor (beta chain) comes out of a study of shared clonotypes between healthy human individuals. Study outcomes and limitations: The diversity represented, both genetic and in exposure history, was limited by few donors. In a handful of donors, around 4.8% of naive CD4 clonotypes appeared in common.

The CDR3 spans 15 residues. The V end was cut by 3 bases, the J end by 3 bases, with 12 bases between. CDR1 is MDHEN and CDR2 is SYDVKM in the germline V gene. About this clone itself: Antigen specificity is unknown.

Using around 180 ng DNA, 30,000 or so T cell genomes, the sorted-subset replicate PCRs were run. The data were produced by immunoSEQ multiplex PCR, yet TCRdb's version contains in-frame clones alone and is incomplete. This table has approximately 1.9 million clones, over 85% appearing once. The naive CD8 fraction comprised CD45RO-negative cells positively selected for CCR7 and excluded terminally differentiated effector memory CD45RA+ cells. The study drew all its donors from Caucasian adults living in Nashville, Tennessee. The chain has TRBV28 and TRBJ1-5; D remains unclear. The receptor was isolated from a man younger than 30 in good health. Some clones in this sample may be carry-over from other donors' samples. Sequencing input: naive CD8+ T cells from PBMCs. The CDR3 DNA sequence: TGTGCCAGCAGTTTCCTTCGGCGGGACAATCAGCCCCAGCATTTT. Its translation: CASSFLRRDNQPQHF.